One sample yielded the 31 T cell receptor beta chains listed below, sequenced in a study of blood T cell repertoires in COVID-19. Clones were sequenced by immunoSEQ multiplex PCR, and TCRdb holds only the in-frame ones, with some missing. The profile shows 300,000 to 400,000 clones, roughly 88% of them singletons. Sequencing was done on a sample of peripheral blood. These receptor sequences come from a woman in her 30s with COVID-19, enrolled during active disease.

The V call is TRBV6-5, the J call TRBJ1-1; D is undetermined. CDR1 is MNHEY, CDR2 SVGAGI, per germline. V was clipped by 6 bases and J by 7 bases, with 12 bases between them. The CDR3 is 12 amino acids. The CDR3 protein is CASSRGTSEAFF. CDR3 bases: TGTGCCAGCAGCCGGGGAACCAGTGAAGCTTTCTTT.

This clone was seen only once. The chain couples TRBV5-4 to TRBJ1-1; unclear D gene. The CDR3 spans 12 residues. Germline V gene data show CDR1 as SGHNT and CDR2 as YYREEE (reference sequence). V was clipped by 2 bases and J by 4 bases, with 6 bases between them. As DNA, the CDR3 is TGTGCCAGCAGCTTTGGCAGCACTGAAGCTTTCTTT. This gives the protein CASSFGSTEAFF.

This clone was recorded once. The gene calls are TRBV24-1 and TRBJ1-1, with a possible D match to TRBD1 (5 bases). The ends were cut back, 4 bases at V and 10 bases at J, with 9 bases in the middle. This CDR3 has 11 residues. Germline V CDR1 and CDR2: KGHDR, SFDVKD. The DNA of the CDR3 is TGTGCCACCAGTGACGGCAGGGTAGCTTTCTTT. Translation gives CATSDGRVAFF.

In its sample, this clone was seen once. The chain carries TRBV7-8 and TRBJ2-2, with D perhaps matching TRBD2 (6 bases). The germline gives CDR1 SGHVS, CDR2 FQNEAQ. The CDR3 is 16 amino acids. Trimming cost V 2 bases and J 3 bases, with 13 bases left between them. The CDR3 region is CASSLTGLLDTGELFF. CDR3 bases: TGTGCCAGCAGCTTAACGGGACTTCTGGACACCGGGGAGCTGTTTTTT. The full variable domain, with the rest looked up from reference TRBV7-8 and TRBJ2-2, is GAGVSQSPRYKVAKRGQDVALRCDPISGHVSLFWYQQALGQGPEFLTYFQNEAQLDKSGLPSDRFFAERPEGSVSTLKIQRTQQEDSAVYLCASSLTGLLDTGELFFGEGSRLTVL.

This clone was detected ten times or more. V is TRBV29-1 and J is TRBJ1-1; TRBD1 matches 8 bases. The CDR3 is made up of 13 amino acids. Trimming took 6 bases from V and 0 from J; bases not matched to a gene: 3. Germline V gene lookup returns CDR1 SQVTM and CDR2 ANQGSEA. CDR3 protein: CSVQTGVNTEAFF. The CDR3 nucleotides are TGCAGCGTACAGACAGGGGTGAACACTGAAGCTTTCTTT.

The chain employs TRBV5-5 and TRBJ1-1; D is uncertain. This CDR3 region has 13 residues. Deletions cut 3 bases from V and 4 bases from J, with 10 bases between. Germline CDR1 is SGHKS and CDR2 is YYEKEE (reference sequence). CDR3 nucleotides: TGTGCCAGCAGCTCCGTACCGGGCACTGAAGCTTTCTTT. It yields the protein CASSSVPGTEAFF.

The chain employs TRBV18 and TRBJ1-2, with D hard to call. The CDR3 spans 15 residues. Germline CDR1 reads KGHSH; CDR2 reads LQKENI. With 6 bases removed from V and 7 bases from J, the gap between germline ends came to 21 bases. CDR3 region: CASSAIGGTLGGYTF. CDR3 coding DNA: TGTGCCAGCTCCGCCATAGGAGGCACCCTTGGTGGCTACACCTTC.

This clone turned up a few times. CDR3 bases: TGTGCCAGCAGCCTACAGGATGGCTACACCTTC. Protein: CASSLQDGYTF. The rearrangement joins TRBV7-9 to TRBJ1-2; D is possibly TRBD1 (5 bases). The CDR3 runs to 11 residues. CDR1 SEHNR and CDR2 FQNEAQ come from the germline V gene (reference sequence). Deletions cut 5 bases from V and 6 bases from J, with 7 bases between.

The chain recombines TRBV27 with TRBJ2-3; 9 bases fit TRBD2. With V trimmed by 5 bases and J by 0 bases, 9 bases remained unmatched. Germline CDR1 MNHEY, CDR2 SMNVEV (reference sequence). The CDR3 loop spans 17 amino acids. In DNA, the CDR3 is TGTGCCAGCAGTCCCACGATCCTAGCGGGGAGCACAGATACGCAGTATTTT. Translation gives CASSPTILAGSTDTQYF.

The chain has TRBV5-5 and TRBJ2-3; possibly TRBD1 for D (5 bases). The CDR3 contains 14 residues. V shed 4 bases and J shed 2 bases, with 11 bases lying between them. Germline CDR1 SGHKS, CDR2 YYEKEE (reference sequence). The CDR3 DNA reads TGTGCCAGCAGCACGACAGCCGCCACAGATACGCAGTATTTT. As protein: CASSTTAATDTQYF.

The chain recombines TRBV18 with TRBJ1-6; 7 bases are shared with TRBD1. CDR3 length: 17 amino acids. Germline V lookup: CDR1 KGHSH, CDR2 LQKENI. The ends lost 4 bases at V and 6 bases at J; junction bases unmatched: 12. The CDR3 reads CASSHSYTGVSNSPLHF. The CDR3 DNA is TGTGCCAGCTCACACTCGTACACAGGGGTTAGTAATTCACCCCTCCACTTT.

The V gene is TRBV3-1 (or the pseudogene TRBV3-2), the J gene TRBJ2-3; 13 positions match TRBD2. Germline CDR1 reads LGHDT; CDR2 reads YNNKEL (reference sequence). The junction had 10 bases not matched to a gene; V was cut back by 0 bases and J by 1 base. This CDR3 is built from 20 residues. This CDR3 is CASSQEGSIGLAGGTDTQYF. The CDR3 DNA reads TGTGCCAGCAGCCAAGAGGGCAGTATAGGACTAGCGGGGGGCACAGATACGCAGTATTTT.

V gene TRBV6-6 combines with J gene TRBJ2-7; 7 bases map to TRBD2. CDR3 size: 14 residues. With V trimmed by 4 bases and J by 0 bases, 3 bases remained unmatched. Germline V gene sequence: CDR1 MNHNY, CDR2 SVGAGI (reference sequence). CDR3 bases: TGTGCCAGCAGTTTGGGGGGGGGCTCCTACGAGCAGTACGTC. Amino acid sequence: CASSLGGGSYEQYV.

V is TRBV27 and J is TRBJ2-5, with 7 bases aligning to TRBD1. V lost 0 bases, J lost 5 bases, and 6 bases stayed unmatched. The CDR3 runs 15 residues. Germline V gene data show CDR1 as MNHEY and CDR2 as SMNVEV (reference sequence). CDR3 amino acids: CASSLSVRGTETQYF. Here the CDR3 DNA reads TGTGCCAGCAGTTTATCGGTCAGGGGGACGGAGACCCAGTACTTC.

In its sample, this clone was seen a few times. The chain carries TRBV16 and TRBJ1-2; tentative D call: TRBD1 (6 bases). Germline V gene lookup returns CDR1 KGHSY and CDR2 FQNENV. V gave up 4 bases and J gave up 4 bases, with 16 bases separating them. This CDR3 is built from 15 residues. The CDR3 loop is CASSPDGQGTYGYTF. CDR3 coding DNA: TGTGCCAGCAGCCCCGATGGTCAGGGGACCTATGGCTACACCTTC.

About this clone: This sample also contains other DNA sequences that code for the same CDR3. The genes are TRBV5-1 and TRBJ2-1, with TRBD2 identical over 11 bases. Trimming cost V 2 bases and J 3 bases; bases outside gene matches: 1. Germline CDR1 reads SGHRS; CDR2 reads YFSETQ. The CDR3 runs 15 residues. The DNA for the CDR3 is TGCGCCAGCAGCTTTAGCGGGGGGGTCTACAATGAGCAGTTCTTC. Protein product: CASSFSGGVYNEQFF.

This clone has just one count. This chain links TRBV4-1 with TRBJ2-7; 9 bases agree with TRBD2. Germline V gives CDR1 MGHRA, CDR2 YSYEKL. After removal of 0 bases from V and 2 bases from J, the junction contained 5 bases not matched to a gene. The CDR3 is 16 amino acids. CDR3 sequence: CASSQDYKRGAYEQYF. DNA for the CDR3: TGCGCCAGCAGCCAAGATTATAAGCGGGGGGCCTACGAGCAGTACTTC.

The chain joins TRBV18 to TRBJ1-5; TRBD1 might be the D (6 bases). Trimming stripped 9 bases from V and 1 base from J, with 13 bases between. CDR3 size: 14 residues. Per germline, CDR1 KGHSH and CDR2 LQKENI. Here the CDR3 DNA reads TGTGCCAGTGCGCAGGGGTTGAGCAATCAGCCCCAGCATTTT. Its protein is CASAQGLSNQPQHF.

V is TRBV29-1 and J is TRBJ2-4; no firm D call. V lost 8 bases and J lost 1, with 9 bases in between. CDR3 length equals 12 residues. Germline V gives CDR1 SQVTM, CDR2 ANQGSEA. DNA for the CDR3: TGCAGCCCAGTCGGGGCCAAAAACATTCAGTACTTC. It yields the protein CSPVGAKNIQYF.

The chain joins TRBV7-2 to TRBJ2-7; D call uncertain. This CDR3 is built from 16 residues. Germline-derived CDR1 and CDR2 are SGHTA and FQGNSA. V gave up 0 bases and J gave up 0 bases, with 12 bases separating them. CDR3 bases: TGTGCCAGCAGCTTAGCGCTAAGACTGGACTCCTACGAGCAGTACTTC. Protein product: CASSLALRLDSYEQYF.

The J gene is TRBJ2-2, the V gene TRBV5-5; D call uncertain. Trimming stripped 5 bases from V and 4 bases from J, with 12 bases between. Germline V gene lookup returns CDR1 SGHKS and CDR2 YYEKEE (reference sequence). This CDR3 is built from 14 residues. CDR3 DNA sequence: TGTGCCAGCAGTTTTGTGGGCCCCACCGGGGAGCTGTTTTTT. Its translation is CASSFVGPTGELFF.

The chain joins TRBV2 to TRBJ2-3; TRBD2 agrees at 13 bases. The CDR3 loop spans 18 amino acids. V lost 7 bases to trimming and J lost 3 bases; unmatched junction nucleotides: 13. Germline V gene data show CDR1 as SNHLY and CDR2 as FYNNEI. DNA for the CDR3: TGTGCCAGCAACCGACTAGCGGGGGGCCCCTCCAGAACAGATACGCAGTATTTT. Protein product: CASNRLAGGPSRTDTQYF.

The J gene is TRBJ2-1, the V gene TRBV11-2, with a tentative D call TRBD2 (6 bases). Deletions cut 3 bases from V and 10 bases from J, with 10 bases between. The germline V gene encodes CDR1 SGHAT and CDR2 FQNNGV. The CDR3 spans 12 residues. The CDR3 spells CASSLEGREQFF. The CDR3 DNA is TGTGCCAGCAGCTTGGAGGGACGAGAGCAGTTCTTC. Together with reference TRBV11-2 and TRBJ2-1, the CDR3 gives the full variable domain: EAGVAQSPRYKIIEKRQSVAFWCNPISGHATLYWYQQILGQGPKLLIQFQNNGVVDDSQLPKDRFSAERLKGVDSTLKIQPAKLEDSAVYLCASSLEGREQFFGPGTRLTVL.

This clone was detected only a few times. The CDR3 sequence is CASSQGWGPRNNQPQHF. In nucleotides, the CDR3 is TGCGCCAGCAGCCAAGGGTGGGGGCCCCGAAACAATCAGCCCCAGCATTTT. The chain has TRBV4-3 and TRBJ1-5; a weak D match, TRBD1 (6 bases). The length of the CDR3 is 17 residues. V lost 1 base and J 3 bases, leaving 16 bases between the germline ends. CDR1 and CDR2 from the germline V gene are LGHNA and YSLEER.

The chain recombines TRBV2 with TRBJ1-1, with TRBD1 matching 8 bases. This CDR3 is 16 amino acids long. Germline V gene lookup returns CDR1 SNHLY and CDR2 FYNNEI. The ends lost 0 bases at V and 5 bases at J; junction bases unmatched: 8. The CDR3 coding sequence is TGTGCCAGCAGTGAAGCGGACAGGGAGTGGTATACTGAAGCTTTCTTT. It encodes CASSEADREWYTEAFF.

This chain uses TRBV11-3 with TRBJ2-3; D gene ambiguous. Deletions cut 5 bases from V and 2 bases from J, with 14 bases between. The CDR3 runs 15 residues. Germline values: CDR1 SGHNT, CDR2 YENEEA. The CDR3 is CASSQSPYYTDTQYF. CDR3 coding DNA: TGTGCCAGCAGCCAATCACCCTATTACACAGATACGCAGTATTTT.

This rearrangement joins TRBV11-2 to TRBJ2-7; D perhaps matches TRBD2 (5 bases). Germline-derived CDR1 and CDR2 are SGHAT and FQNNGV. The CDR3 totals 15 residues. Deletions cut 4 bases from V and 3 bases from J, with 16 bases between. Here the CDR3 reads CASSYNHGEIYEQYV. The CDR3 nucleotides are TGTGCCAGCAGCTACAACCACGGGGAAATCTACGAGCAGTACGTC.

The genes are TRBV9 and TRBJ2-1, with D tentatively TRBD1 (6 bases). There are 16 residues in the CDR3. Trimming removed 4 bases at V and 0 bases at J, with 14 bases between. Germline lookup yields CDR1 SGDLS and CDR2 YYNGEE. CDR3: CASSPGAGSSYNEQFF. The CDR3 region has the DNA TGTGCCAGCAGCCCAGGGGCCGGCAGCTCCTACAATGAGCAGTTCTTC.

V usage is TRBV7-9 and J usage is TRBJ2-1; no clear D gene. This CDR3 contains 11 residues. V lost 0 bases, J lost 12 bases, and 6 bases lay in between. Germline CDR1 and CDR2: SEHNR and FQNEAQ (reference sequence). CDR3 bases: TGTGCCAGCAGCTTAGCATCGGGGCAGTTCTTC. Translation: CASSLASGQFF.

The chain has TRBV2 and TRBJ1-5; perhaps TRBD1 as D (6 bases). The CDR3 length is 16 residues. The V gene's germline CDR1 is SNHLY and CDR2 FYNNEI. The ends were cut back, 4 bases at V and 0 bases at J, with 13 bases in the middle. CDR3 coding DNA: TGTGCCAGCAGTGTCGGGACACCCATTAGCAATCAGCCCCAGCATTTT. It specifies CASSVGTPISNQPQHF.

The table lists this clone with many counts. CDR3: CATTTIGGGIGELFF. Written as DNA, the CDR3 is TGTGCCACCACCACCATCGGGGGGGGTATCGGGGAGCTGTTTTTT. J is TRBJ2-2 and V is TRBV15; 8 nucleotides match TRBD2. V lost 7 bases and J lost 7; bases outside the gene matches: 11. The CDR3 is 15 amino acids. Germline loops: CDR1 LNHNV, CDR2 YYDKDF (reference sequence). The entire variable domain, with the rest obtained from reference TRBV15 and TRBJ2-2, is as follows: DAMVIQNPRYQVTQFGKPVTLSCSQTLNHNVMYWYQQKSSQAPKLLFHYYDKDFNNEADTPDNFQSRRPNTSFCFLDIRSPGLGDTAMYLCATTTIGGGIGELFFGEGSRLTVL.